What follows is one T cell receptor beta chain and its context. CDR1 and CDR2 from the germline V gene are MGHRA and YSYEKL. The CDR3 runs to 15 residues. Trimming shortened V by 7 bases and J by 4 bases, and 19 bases separated the two germline ends. These data come from a study of blood T cell repertoires in COVID-19. The overall study: The origin of the acute and convalescent COVID-19 samples was the United States, Italy and Spain.

Produced via immunoSEQ multiplex PCR; TCRdb's table is partial and in-frame only. The sample has around 280,000 clones; nearly 90% are singletons. This study enrolled people aged about 18 to 100 from approximately 24 US geographic areas. V gene TRBV4-1 combines with J gene TRBJ1-1; maybe TRBD1 (5 bases). Sequencing input: PBMCs or T cells enriched from blood (not recorded which). The sequence was collected from a woman under 30 with acute COVID-19. The CDR3 spells CASIRGFGTATEAFF. The CDR3 nucleotides read TGCGCCAGCATTAGGGGATTCGGGACTGCCACTGAAGCTTTCTTT.